This TCR beta chain was captured by sequencing in a study of blood T cell repertoires in COVID-19. Study information: From the United States, Italy and Spain came samples of acute and convalescent COVID-19. Sample material is recorded as cDNA or gDNA derived from T cells, B-cell-depleted T cells, or PBMCs.

This CDR3 contains 15 residues. J was trimmed by 0 bases and V by 6 bases; bases with no gene match: 7. Germline V gene lookup returns CDR1 WNHNN and CDR2 SYGVQD (reference sequence). In the study's own analysis: Reference gene primers were amplified, and this amplification served to estimate nucleated cell counts. Sequencing used immunoSEQ multiplex PCR; TCRdb keeps in-frame clones, though not all of them. V, J and clone size are taken as reported in that table, and D and trimming were inferred from the DNA itself. Among roughly 41,000 clones, around 83% were seen once, and the ten largest hold roughly 45%.

The sample comprised peripheral blood. V and J are TRBV10-1 and TRBJ1-2, with 7 bases aligning to TRBD1. The sequence came from a woman of 80 years or more with acute or convalescent COVID-19. CDR3 amino acids: CASRTGDQANYGYTF. Here the CDR3 DNA reads TGCGCCAGCAGAACAGGGGACCAAGCTAACTATGGCTACACCTTC.